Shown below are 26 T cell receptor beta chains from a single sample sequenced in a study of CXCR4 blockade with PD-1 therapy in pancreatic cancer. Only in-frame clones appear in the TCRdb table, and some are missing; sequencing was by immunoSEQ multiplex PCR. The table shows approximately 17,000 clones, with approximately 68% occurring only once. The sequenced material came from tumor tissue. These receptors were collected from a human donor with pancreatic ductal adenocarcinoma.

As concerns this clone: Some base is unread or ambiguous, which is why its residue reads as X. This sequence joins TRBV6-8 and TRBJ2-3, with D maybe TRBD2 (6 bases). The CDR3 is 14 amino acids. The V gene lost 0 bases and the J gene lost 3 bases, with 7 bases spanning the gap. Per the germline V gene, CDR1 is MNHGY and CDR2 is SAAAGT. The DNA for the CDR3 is TGTGCCAGCAGTTACTCGACTAGMACAGATACGCAGTATTTT. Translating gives CASSYSTXTDTQYF.

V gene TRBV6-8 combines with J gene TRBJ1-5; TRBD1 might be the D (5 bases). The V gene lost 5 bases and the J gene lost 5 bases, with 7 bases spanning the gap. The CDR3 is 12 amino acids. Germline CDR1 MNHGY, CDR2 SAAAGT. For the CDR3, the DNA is TGTGCCAGCAGTCCAGGGTATCAGCCCCAGCATTTT. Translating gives CASSPGYQPQHF.

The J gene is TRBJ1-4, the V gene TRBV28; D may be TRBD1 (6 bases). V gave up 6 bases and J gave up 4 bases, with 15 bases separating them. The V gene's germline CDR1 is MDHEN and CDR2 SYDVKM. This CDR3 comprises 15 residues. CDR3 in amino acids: CASSLPTGHNEKLFF. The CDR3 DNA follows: TGTGCCAGCAGCCTTCCGACAGGTCATAATGAAAAACTGTTTTTT. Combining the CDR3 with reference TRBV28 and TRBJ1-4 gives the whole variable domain DVKVTQSSRYLVKRTGEKVFLECVQDMDHENMFWYRQDPGLGLRLIYFSYDVKMKEKGDIPEGYSVSREKKERFSLILESASTNQTSMYLCASSLPTGHNEKLFFGSGTQLSVL.

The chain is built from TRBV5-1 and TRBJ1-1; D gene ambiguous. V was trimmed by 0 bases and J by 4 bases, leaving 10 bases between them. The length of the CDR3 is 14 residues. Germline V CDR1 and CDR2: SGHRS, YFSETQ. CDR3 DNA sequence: TGCGCCAGCAGCTTGGGACCCGTCCTCACTGAAGCTTTCTTT. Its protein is CASSLGPVLTEAFF.

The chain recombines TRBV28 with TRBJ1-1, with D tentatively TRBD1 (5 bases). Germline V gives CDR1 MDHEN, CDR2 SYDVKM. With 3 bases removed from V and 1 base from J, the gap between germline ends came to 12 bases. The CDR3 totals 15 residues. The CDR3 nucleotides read TGTGCCAGCAGTTTTGAGGGGTATGGGAACACTGAAGCTTTCTTT. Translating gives CASSFEGYGNTEAFF.

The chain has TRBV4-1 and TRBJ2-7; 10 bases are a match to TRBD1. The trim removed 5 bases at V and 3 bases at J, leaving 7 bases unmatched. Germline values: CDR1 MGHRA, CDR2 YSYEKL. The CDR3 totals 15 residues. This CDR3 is CASSAGTGEGYEQYF. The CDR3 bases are TGCGCCAGCAGCGCCGGGACAGGGGAAGGCTACGAGCAGTACTTC.

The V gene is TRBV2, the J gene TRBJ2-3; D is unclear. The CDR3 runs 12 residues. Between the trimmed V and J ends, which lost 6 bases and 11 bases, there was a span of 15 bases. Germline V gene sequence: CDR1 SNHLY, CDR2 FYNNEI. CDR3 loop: CASSFRPGGQYF. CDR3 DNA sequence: TGTGCCAGCAGCTTCAGGCCGGGCGGGCAGTATTTT.

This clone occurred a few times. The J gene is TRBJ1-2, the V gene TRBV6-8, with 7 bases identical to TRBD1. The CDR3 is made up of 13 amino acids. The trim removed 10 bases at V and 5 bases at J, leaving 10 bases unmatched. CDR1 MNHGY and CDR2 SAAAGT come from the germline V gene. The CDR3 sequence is CATTGTASYGYTF. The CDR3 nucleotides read TGTGCCACAACGGGGACAGCGTCGTATGGCTACACCTTC.

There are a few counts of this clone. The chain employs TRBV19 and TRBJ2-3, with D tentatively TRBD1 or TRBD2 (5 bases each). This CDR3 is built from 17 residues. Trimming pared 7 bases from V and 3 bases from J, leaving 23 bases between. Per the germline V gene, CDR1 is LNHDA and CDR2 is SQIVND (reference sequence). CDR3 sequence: CASTLAGTTTSTDTQYF. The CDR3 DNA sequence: TGTGCCAGTACCCTGGCTGGGACGACTACATCTACAGATACGCAGTATTTT. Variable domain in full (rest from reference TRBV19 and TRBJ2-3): DGGITQSPKYLFRKEGQNVTLSCEQNLNHDAMYWYRQDPGQGLRLIYYSQIVNDFQKGDIAEGYSVSREKKESFPLTVTSAQKNPTAFYLCASTLAGTTTSTDTQYFGPGTRLTVL.

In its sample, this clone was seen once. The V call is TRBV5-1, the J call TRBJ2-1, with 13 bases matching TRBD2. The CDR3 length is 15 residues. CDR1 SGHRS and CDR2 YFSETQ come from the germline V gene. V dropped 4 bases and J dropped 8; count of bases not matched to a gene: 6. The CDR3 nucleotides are TGCGCCAGCAGCGGGAGGACTAGCGGGAGTGATGAGCAGTTCTTC. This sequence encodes CASSGRTSGSDEQFF.

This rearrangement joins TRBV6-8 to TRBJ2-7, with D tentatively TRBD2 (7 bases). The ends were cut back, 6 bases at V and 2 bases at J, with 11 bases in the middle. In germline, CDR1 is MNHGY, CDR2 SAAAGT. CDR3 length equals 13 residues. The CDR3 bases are TGTGCCAGCAGCCCGGGGGGCCCCTACGAGCAGTACTTC. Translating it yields CASSPGGPYEQYF.

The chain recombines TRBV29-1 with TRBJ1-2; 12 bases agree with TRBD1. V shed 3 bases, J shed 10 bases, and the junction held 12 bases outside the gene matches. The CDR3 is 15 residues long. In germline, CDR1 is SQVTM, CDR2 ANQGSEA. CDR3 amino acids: CSVDQDGGTGGPYTF. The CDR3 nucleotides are TGCAGCGTTGACCAGGACGGAGGGACAGGGGGCCCCTACACCTTC.

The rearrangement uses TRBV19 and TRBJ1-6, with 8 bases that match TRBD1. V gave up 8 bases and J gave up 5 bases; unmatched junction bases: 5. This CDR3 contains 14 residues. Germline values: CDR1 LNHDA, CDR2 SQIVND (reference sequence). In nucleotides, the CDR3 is TGTGCCAGTTCTATGGGACAGGATAATTCACCCCTCCACTTT. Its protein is CASSMGQDNSPLHF.

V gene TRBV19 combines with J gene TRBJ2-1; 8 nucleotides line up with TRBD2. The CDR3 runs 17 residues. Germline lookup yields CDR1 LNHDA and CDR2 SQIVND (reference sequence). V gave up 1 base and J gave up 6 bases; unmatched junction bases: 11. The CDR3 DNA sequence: TGTGCCAGTAGTATAGGAGGTTGGAGTAGCGGGGTCAATGAGCAGTTCTTC. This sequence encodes CASSIGGWSSGVNEQFF. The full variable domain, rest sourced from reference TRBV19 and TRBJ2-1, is DGGITQSPKYLFRKEGQNVTLSCEQNLNHDAMYWYRQDPGQGLRLIYYSQIVNDFQKGDIAEGYSVSREKKESFPLTVTSAQKNPTAFYLCASSIGGWSSGVNEQFFGPGTRLTVL.

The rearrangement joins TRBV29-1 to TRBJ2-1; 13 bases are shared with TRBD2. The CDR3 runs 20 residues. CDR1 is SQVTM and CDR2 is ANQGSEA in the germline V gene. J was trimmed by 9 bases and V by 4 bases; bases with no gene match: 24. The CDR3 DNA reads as TGCAGCGTTGGGGGGGAGACAGGGACTAAACTAGCGGGAGGGCCGGGTGAGCAGTTCTTC. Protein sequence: CSVGGETGTKLAGGPGEQFF.

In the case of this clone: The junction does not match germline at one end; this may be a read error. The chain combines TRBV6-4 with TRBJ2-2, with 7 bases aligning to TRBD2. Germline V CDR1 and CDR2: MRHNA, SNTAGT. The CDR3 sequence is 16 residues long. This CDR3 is CASSYSGLGYTGELFF. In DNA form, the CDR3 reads TGTGCCAGCAGTTACTCTGGACTAGGGTACACCGGGGAGCTGTTTTTT.

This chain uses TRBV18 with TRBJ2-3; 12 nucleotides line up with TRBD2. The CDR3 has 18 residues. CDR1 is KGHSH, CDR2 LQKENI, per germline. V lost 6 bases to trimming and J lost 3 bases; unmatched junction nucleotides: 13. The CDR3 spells CASSPTLGLAGQTDTQYF. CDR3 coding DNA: TGTGCCAGCTCCCCCACCCTAGGACTAGCGGGACAGACAGATACGCAGTATTTT.

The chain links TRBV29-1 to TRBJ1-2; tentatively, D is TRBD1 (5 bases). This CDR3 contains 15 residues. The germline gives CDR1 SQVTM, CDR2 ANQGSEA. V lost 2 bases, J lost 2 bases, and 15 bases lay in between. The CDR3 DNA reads TGCAGCGTTGAAAAGGTTCCGGGACGGAACTATGGCTACACCTTC. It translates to CSVEKVPGRNYGYTF. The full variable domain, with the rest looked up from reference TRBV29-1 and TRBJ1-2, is SAVISQKPSRDICQRGTSLTIQCQVDSQVTMMFWYRQQPGQSLTLIATANQGSEATYESGFVIDKFPISRPNLTFSTLTVSNMSPEDSSIYLCSVEKVPGRNYGYTFGSGTRLTVV.

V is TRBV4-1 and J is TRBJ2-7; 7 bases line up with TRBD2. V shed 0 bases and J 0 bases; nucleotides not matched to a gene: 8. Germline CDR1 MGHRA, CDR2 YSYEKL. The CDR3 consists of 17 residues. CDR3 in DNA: TGCGCCAGCAGCCAAGAAATCAGCGGGACGAGCTCCTACGAGCAGTACTTC. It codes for CASSQEISGTSSYEQYF.

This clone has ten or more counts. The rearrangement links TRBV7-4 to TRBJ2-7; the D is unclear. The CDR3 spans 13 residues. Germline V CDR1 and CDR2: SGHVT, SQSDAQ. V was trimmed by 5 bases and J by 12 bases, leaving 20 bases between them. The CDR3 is CASSPSSGPRRYF. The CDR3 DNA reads TGTGCCAGCAGCCCATCCAGTGGACCAAGGCGGTACTTC.

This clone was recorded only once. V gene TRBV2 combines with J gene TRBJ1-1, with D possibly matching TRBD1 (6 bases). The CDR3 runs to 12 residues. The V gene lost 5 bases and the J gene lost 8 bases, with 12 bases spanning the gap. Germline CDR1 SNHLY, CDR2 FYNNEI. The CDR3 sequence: CASSNGGREAFF. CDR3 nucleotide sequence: TGTGCCAGCAGTAATGGGGGGCGGGAAGCTTTCTTT.

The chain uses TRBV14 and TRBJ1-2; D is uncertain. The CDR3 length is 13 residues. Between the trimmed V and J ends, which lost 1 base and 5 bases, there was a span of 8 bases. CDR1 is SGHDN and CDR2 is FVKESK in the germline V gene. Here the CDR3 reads CASSQGSAYGYTF. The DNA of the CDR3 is TGTGCCAGCAGCCAAGGCTCAGCATATGGCTACACCTTC.

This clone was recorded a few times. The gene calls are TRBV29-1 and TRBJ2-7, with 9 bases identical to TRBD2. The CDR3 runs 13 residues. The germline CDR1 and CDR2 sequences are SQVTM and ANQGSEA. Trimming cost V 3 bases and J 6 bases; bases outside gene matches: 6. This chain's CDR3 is CSVEASGDFEQYF. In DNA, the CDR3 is TGCAGCGTTGAGGCTAGCGGGGATTTCGAGCAGTACTTC.

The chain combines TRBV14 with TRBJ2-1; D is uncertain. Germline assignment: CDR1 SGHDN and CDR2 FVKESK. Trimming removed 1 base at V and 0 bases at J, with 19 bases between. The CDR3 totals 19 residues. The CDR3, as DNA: TGTGCCAGCAGCCAAGTGGCCCCAACCAGCTTAAGCTCCTACAATGAGCAGTTCTTC. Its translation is CASSQVAPTSLSSYNEQFF.

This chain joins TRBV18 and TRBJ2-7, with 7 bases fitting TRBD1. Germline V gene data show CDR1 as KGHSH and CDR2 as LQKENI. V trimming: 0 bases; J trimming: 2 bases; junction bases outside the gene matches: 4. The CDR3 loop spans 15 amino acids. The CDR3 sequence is CASSPPRGPTYEQYF. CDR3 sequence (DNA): TGTGCCAGCTCACCACCGAGGGGGCCCACCTACGAGCAGTACTTC. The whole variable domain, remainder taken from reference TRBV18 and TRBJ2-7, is NAGVMQNPRHLVRRRGQEARLRCSPMKGHSHVYWYRQLPEEGLKFMVYLQKENIIDESGMPKERFSAEFPKEGPSILRIQQVVRGDSAAYFCASSPPRGPTYEQYFGPGTRLTVT.

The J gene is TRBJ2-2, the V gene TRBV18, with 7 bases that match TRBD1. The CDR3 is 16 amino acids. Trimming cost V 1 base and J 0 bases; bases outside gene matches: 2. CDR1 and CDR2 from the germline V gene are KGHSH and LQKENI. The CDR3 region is CASSPRTGANTGELFF. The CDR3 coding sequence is TGTGCCAGCTCACCACGGACAGGAGCGAACACCGGGGAGCTGTTTTTT.